The entry that follows covers one T cell receptor (beta chain) sequence. The germline gives CDR1 PRHDT, CDR2 FYEKMQ (reference sequence). J gave up 3 bases and V 0 bases, and 7 bases lay outside the gene matches. CDR3 length: 17 residues. This sample was included in a study of blood T cell repertoires in COVID-19. For the study at large: From the United States, Italy and Spain came samples of acute and convalescent COVID-19.

Original methodology: Reference gene primer amplification in the assay estimated nucleated cell counts. TCRdb keeps only in-frame clones here, not all; method: immunoSEQ multiplex PCR. V and J calls and clone size come straight from that table; D and trimming were deduced from the DNA. The sample lists over 150,000 clones, more than 65% occurring once. J is TRBJ2-4 and V is TRBV13, with 8 nucleotides matching TRBD2. Sequencing was carried out using peripheral blood. The receptor comes from a human donor in a cohort sampled during active COVID-19. The CDR3 DNA is TGTGCCAGCAGCTTAGGCGGGGGGGGCGCGGGCAAAAACATTCAGTACTTC. This sequence encodes CASSLGGGGAGKNIQYF. The complete variable domain, with remaining parts taken from reference TRBV13 and TRBJ2-4, reads AAGVIQSPRHLIKEKRETATLKCYPIPRHDTVYWYQQGPGQDPQFLISFYEKMQSDKGSIPDRFSAQQFSDYHSELNMSSLELGDSALYFCASSLGGGGAGKNIQYFGAGTRLSVL.